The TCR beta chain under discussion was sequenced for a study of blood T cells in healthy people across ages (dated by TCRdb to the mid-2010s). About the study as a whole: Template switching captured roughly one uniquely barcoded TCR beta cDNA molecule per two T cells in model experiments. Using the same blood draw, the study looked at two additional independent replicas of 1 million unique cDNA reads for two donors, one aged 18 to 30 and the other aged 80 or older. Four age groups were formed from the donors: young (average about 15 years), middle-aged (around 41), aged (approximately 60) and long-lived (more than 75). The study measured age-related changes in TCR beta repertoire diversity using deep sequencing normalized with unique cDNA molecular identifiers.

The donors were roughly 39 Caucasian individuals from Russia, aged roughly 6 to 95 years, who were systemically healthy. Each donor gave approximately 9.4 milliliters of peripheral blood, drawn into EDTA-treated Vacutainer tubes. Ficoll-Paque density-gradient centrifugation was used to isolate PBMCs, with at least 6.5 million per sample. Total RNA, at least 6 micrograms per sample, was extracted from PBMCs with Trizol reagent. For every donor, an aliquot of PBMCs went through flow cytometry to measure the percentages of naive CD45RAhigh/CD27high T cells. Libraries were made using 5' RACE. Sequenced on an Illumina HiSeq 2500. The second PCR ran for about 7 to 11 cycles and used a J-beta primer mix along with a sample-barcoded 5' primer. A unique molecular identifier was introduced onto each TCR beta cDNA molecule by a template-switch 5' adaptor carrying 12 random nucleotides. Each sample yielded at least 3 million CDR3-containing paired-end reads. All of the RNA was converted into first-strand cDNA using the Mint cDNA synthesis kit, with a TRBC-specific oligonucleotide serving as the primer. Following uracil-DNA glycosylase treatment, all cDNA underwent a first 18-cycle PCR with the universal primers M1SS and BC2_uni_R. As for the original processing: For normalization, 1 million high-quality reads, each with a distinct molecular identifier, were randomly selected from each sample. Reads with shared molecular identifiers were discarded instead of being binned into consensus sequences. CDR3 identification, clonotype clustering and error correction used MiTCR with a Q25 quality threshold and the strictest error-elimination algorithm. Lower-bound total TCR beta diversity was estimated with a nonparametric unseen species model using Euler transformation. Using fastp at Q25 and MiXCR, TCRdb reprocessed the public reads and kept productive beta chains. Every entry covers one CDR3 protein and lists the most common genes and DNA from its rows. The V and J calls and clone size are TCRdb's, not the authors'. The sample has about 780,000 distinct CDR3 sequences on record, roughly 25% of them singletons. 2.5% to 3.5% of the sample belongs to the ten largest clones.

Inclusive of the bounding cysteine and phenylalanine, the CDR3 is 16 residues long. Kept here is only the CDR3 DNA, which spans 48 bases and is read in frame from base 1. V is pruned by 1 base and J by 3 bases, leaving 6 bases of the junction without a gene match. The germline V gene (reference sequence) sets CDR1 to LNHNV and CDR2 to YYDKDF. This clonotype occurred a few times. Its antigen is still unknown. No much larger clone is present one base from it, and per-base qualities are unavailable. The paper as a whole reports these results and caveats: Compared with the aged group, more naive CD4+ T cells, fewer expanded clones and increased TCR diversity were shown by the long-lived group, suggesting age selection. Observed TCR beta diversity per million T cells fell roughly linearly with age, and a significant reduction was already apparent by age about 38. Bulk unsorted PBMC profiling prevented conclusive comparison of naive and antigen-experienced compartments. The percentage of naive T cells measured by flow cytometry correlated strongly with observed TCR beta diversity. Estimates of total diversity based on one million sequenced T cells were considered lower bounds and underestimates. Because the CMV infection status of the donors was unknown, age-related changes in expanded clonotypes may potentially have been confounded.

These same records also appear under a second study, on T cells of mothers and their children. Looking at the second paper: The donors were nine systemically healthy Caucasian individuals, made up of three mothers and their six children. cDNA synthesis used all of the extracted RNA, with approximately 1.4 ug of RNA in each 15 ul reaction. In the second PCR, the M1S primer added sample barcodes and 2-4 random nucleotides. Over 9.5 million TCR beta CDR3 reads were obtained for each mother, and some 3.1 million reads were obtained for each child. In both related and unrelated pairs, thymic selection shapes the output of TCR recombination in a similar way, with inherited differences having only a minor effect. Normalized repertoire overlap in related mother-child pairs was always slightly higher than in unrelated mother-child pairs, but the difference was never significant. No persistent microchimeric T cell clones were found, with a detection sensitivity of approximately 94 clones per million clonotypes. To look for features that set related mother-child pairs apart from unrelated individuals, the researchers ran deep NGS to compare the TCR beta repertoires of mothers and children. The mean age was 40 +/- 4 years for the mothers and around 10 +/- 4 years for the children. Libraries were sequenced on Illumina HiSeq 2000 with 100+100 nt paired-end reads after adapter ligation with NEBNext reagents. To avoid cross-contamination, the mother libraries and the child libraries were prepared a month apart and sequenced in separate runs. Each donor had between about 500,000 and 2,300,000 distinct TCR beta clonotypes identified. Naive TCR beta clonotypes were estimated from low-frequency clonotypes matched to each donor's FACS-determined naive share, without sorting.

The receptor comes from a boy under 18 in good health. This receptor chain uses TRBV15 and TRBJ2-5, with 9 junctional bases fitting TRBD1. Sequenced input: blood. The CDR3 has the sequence CATSRGPTGGEETQYF. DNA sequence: TGTGCCACCAGCAGAGGTCCGACAGGGGGAGAAGAGACCCAGTACTTC.